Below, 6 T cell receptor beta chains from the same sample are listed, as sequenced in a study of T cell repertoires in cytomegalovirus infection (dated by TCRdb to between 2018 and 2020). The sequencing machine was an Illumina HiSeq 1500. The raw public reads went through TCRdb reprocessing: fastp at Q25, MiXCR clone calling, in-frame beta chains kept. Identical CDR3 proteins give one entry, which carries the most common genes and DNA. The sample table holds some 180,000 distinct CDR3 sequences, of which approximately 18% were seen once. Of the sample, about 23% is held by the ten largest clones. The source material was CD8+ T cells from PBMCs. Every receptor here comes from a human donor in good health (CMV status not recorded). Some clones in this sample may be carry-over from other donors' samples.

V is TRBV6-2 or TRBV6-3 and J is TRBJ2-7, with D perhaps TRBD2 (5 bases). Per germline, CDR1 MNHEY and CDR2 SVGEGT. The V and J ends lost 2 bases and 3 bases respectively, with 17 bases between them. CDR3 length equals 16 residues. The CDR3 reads CASSYPPSGINYEQYF. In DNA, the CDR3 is TGTGCCAGCAGTTACCCCCCAAGCGGAATAAACTACGAGCAGTACTTC.

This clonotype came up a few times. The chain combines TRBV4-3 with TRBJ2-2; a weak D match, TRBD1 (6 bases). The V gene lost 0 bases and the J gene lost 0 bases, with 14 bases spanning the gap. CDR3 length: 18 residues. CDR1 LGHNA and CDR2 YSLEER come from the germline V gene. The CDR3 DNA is TGCGCCAGCAGCCAAGAGGCGCCAGGGGTGACGAACACCGGGGAGCTGTTTTTT. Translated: CASSQEAPGVTNTGELFF.

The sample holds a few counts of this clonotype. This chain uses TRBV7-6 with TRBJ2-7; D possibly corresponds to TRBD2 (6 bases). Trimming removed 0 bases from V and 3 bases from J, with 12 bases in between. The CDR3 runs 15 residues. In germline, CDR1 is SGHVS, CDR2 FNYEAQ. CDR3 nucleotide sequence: TGTGCCAGCAGCTTAGCGCTAGGAGGGGACTACGAGCAGTACTTC. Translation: CASSLALGGDYEQYF.

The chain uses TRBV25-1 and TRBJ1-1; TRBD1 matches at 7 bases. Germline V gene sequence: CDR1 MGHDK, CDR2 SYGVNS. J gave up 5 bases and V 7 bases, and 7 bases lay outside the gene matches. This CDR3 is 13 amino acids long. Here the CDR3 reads CASNPGGLTEAFF. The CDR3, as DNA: TGTGCCAGCAACCCAGGGGGTTTAACTGAAGCTTTCTTT. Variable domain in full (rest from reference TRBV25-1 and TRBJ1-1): EADIYQTPRYLVIGTGKKITLECSQTMGHDKMYWYQQDPGMELHLIHYSYGVNSTEKGDLSSESTVSRIRTEHFPLTLESARPSHTSQYLCASNPGGLTEAFFGQGTRLTVV.

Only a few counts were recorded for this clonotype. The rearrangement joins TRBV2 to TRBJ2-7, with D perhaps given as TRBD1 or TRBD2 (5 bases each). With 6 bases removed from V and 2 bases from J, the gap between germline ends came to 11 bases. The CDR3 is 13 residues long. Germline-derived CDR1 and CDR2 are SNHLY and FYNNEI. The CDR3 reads CASRLGRAYEQYF. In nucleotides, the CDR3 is TGTGCCAGCAGACTGGGACGAGCCTACGAGCAGTACTTC.

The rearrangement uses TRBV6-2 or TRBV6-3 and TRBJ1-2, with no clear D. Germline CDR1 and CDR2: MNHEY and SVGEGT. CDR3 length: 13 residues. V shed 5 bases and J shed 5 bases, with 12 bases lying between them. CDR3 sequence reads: CASSEENLYGYTF. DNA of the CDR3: TGTGCCAGCAGTGAAGAGAACCTTTATGGCTACACCTTC.